The T cell receptor (beta chain) under discussion was sequenced for a study of EBV T-cell therapy then PD-1 blockade in nasopharyngeal carcinoma. V gave up 5 bases and J gave up 2 bases, with 16 bases separating them. This CDR3 has 15 amino acids. Germline V gene sequence: CDR1 SSHAT, CDR2 FNYEAQ (reference sequence). The method was immunoSEQ multiplex PCR; TCRdb's version includes in-frame clones alone and lacks a portion of them. The sample consists of more than 11,000 clones, around 80% of them appearing once. Sample treatment: AdE1-LMPpoly-expanded autologous EBV-specific T-cell therapy followed by anti-PD-1 nivolumab. By share, this clone counts as large. Its specificity is not known.

V and J are TRBV7-7 and TRBJ2-7, with unresolved D. The specimen was CD8+ T cells from blood, collected at approximately day 99 from a patient whose treatment included autologous EBV-specific T cells and nivolumab. The TCR originated in a man in his forties or fifties with nasopharyngeal carcinoma. The CDR3 spells CASSLGSLGAYEQYF. CDR3 in DNA: TGTGCCAGCAGCCTCGGGTCCCTGGGCGCCTACGAGCAGTACTTC.